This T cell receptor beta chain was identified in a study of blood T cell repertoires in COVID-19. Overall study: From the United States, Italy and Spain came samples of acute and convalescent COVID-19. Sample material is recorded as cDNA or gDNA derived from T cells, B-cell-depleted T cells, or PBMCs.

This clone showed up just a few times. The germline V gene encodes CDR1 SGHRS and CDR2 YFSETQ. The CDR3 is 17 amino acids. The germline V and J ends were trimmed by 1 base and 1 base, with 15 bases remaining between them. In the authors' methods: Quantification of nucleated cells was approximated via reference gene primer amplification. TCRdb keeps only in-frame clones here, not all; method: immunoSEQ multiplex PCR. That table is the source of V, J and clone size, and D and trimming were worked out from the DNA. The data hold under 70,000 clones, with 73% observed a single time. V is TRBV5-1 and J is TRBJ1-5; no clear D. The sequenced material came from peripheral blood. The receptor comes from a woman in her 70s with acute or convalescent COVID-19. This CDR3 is CASSLSPSGGSNQPQHF. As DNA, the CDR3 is TGCGCCAGCAGCTTGAGCCCTTCGGGAGGAAGCAATCAGCCCCAGCATTTT.